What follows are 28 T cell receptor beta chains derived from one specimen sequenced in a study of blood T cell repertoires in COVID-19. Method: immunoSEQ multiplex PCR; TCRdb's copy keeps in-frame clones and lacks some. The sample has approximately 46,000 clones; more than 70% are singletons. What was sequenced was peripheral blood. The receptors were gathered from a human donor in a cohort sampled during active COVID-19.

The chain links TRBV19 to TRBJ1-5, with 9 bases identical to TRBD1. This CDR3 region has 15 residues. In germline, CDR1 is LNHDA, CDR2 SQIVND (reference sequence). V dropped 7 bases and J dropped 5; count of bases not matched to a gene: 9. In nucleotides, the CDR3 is TGTGCCAGTAACCGCCGGACAGGGGATCATCAGCCCCAGCATTTT. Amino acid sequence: CASNRRTGDHQPQHF.

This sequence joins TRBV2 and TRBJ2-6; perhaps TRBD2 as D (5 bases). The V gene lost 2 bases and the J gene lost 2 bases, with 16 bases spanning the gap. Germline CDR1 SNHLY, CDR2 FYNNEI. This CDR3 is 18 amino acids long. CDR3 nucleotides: TGTGCCAGCAGTGAATTCGGGGTGGGTGTCACTGGGGCCAACGTCCTGACTTTC. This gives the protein CASSEFGVGVTGANVLTF.

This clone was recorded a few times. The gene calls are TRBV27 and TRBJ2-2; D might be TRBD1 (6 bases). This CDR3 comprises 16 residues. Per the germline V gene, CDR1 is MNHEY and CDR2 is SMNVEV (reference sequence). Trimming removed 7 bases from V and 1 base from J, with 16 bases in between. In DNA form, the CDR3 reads TGTGCCAGCACCCCAGTGGACAGAGTGAACACCGGGGAGCTGTTTTTT. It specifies CASTPVDRVNTGELFF.

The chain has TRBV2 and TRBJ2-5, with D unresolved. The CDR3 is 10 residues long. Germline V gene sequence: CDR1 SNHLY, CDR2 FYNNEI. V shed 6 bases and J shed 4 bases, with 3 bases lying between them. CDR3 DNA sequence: TGTGCCAGCAGCAGAGAGACCCAGTACTTC. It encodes CASSRETQYF.

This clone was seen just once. DNA for the CDR3: TGTGCCAGCAGCGTAGCTCCTAGCGGGGGCACCGGGGAGCTGTTTTTT. This gives the protein CASSVAPSGGTGELFF. V is TRBV9 and J is TRBJ2-2, with 10 bases lining up with TRBD2. Germline V gene sequence: CDR1 SGDLS, CDR2 YYNGEE. There are 16 residues in the CDR3. Losses at the gene ends were 0 bases for V and 4 bases for J; bases not matched to a gene: 3.

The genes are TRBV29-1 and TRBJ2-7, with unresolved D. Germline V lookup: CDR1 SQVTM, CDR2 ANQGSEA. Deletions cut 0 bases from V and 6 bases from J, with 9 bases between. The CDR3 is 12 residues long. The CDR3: CSVEESIAEQYF. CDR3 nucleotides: TGCAGCGTTGAAGAGAGTATCGCCGAGCAGTACTTC.

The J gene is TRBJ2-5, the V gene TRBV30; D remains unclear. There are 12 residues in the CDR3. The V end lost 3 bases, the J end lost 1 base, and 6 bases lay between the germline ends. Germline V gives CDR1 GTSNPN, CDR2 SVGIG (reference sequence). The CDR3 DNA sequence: TGTGCCTGGAGCGGTTTCCAAGAGACCCAGTACTTC. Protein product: CAWSGFQETQYF.

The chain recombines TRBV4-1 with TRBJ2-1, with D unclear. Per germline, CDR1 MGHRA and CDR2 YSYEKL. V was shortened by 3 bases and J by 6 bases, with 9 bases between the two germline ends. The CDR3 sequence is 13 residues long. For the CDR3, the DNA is TGCGCCAGCAGCCACCCCCTCGGCAATGAGCAGTTCTTC. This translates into CASSHPLGNEQFF.

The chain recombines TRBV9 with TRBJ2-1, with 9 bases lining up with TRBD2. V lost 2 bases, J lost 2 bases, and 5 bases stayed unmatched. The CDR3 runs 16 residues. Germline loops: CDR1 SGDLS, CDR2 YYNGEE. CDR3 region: CASSVELAGAYNEQFF. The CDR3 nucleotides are TGTGCCAGCAGCGTCGAACTAGCGGGCGCCTACAATGAGCAGTTCTTC.

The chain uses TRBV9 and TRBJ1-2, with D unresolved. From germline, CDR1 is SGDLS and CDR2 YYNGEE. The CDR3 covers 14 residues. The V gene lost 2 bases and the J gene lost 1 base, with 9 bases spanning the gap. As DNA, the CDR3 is TGTGCCAGCAGCGTCGCCGGGGTTAACTATGGCTACACCTTC. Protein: CASSVAGVNYGYTF.

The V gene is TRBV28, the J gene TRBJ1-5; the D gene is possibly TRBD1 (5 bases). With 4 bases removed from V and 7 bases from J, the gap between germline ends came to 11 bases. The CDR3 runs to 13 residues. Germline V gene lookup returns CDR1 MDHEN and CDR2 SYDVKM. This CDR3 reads CASSSGADQPQHF. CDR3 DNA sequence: TGTGCCAGCAGTTCTGGGGCGGACCAGCCCCAGCATTTT.

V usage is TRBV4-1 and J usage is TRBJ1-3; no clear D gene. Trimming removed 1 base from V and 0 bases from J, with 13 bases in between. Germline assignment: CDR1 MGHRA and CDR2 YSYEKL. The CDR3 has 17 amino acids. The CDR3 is CASSQGGVRGSGNTIYF. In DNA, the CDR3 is TGCGCCAGCAGCCAAGGCGGCGTCCGTGGCTCTGGAAACACCATATATTTT.

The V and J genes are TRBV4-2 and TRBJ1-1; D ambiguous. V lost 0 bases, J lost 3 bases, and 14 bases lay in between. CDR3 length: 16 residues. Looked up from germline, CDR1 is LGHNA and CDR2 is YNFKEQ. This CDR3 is CASSQDRHFPHTEAFF. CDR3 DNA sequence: TGTGCCAGCAGCCAAGATAGACATTTTCCTCACACTGAAGCTTTCTTT.

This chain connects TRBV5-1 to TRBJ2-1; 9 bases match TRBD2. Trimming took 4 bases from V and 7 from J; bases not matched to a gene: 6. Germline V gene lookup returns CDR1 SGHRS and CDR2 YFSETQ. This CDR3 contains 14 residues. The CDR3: CASSLSGRENEQFF. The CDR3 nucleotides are TGCGCCAGCAGCCTTAGCGGGAGAGAAAATGAGCAGTTCTTC.

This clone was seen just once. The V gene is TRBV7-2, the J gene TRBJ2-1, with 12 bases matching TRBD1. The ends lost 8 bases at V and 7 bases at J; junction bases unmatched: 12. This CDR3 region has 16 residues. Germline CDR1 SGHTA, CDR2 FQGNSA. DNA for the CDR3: TGTGCCAGCCGCCAGGCCGGGACAGGGGGCTTGAATGAGCAGTTCTTC. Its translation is CASRQAGTGGLNEQFF.

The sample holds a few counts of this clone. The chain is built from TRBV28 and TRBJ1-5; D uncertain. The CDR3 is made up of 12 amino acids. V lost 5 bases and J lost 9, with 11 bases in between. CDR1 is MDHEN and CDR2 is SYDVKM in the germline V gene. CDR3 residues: CASSAPRGPQHF. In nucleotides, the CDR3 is TGTGCCAGCAGTGCACCCCGGGGGCCCCAGCATTTT. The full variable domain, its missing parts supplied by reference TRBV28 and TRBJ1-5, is DVKVTQSSRYLVKRTGEKVFLECVQDMDHENMFWYRQDPGLGLRLIYFSYDVKMKEKGDIPEGYSVSREKKERFSLILESASTNQTSMYLCASSAPRGPQHFGDGTRLSIL.

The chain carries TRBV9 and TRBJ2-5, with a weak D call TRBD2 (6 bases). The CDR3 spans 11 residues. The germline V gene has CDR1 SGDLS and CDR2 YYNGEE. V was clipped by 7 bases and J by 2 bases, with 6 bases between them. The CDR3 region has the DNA TGTGCCAGCGGGAGGCAAGAGACCCAGTACTTC. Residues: CASGRQETQYF. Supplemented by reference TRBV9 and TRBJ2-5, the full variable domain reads DSGVTQTPKHLITATGQRVTLRCSPRSGDLSVYWYQQSLDQGLQFLIQYYNGEERAKGNILERFSAQQFPDLHSELNLSSLELGDSALYFCASGRQETQYFGPGTRLLVL.

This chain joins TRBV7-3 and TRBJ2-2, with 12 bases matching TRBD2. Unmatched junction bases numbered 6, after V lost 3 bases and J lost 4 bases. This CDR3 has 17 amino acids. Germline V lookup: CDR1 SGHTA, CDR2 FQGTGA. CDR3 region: CASSFLAGGKGTGELFF. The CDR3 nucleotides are TGTGCCAGCAGCTTCCTAGCGGGAGGGAAGGGCACCGGGGAGCTGTTTTTT. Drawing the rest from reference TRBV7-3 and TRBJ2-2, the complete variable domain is GAGVSQTPSNKVTEKGKYVELRCDPISGHTALYWYRQSLGQGPEFLIYFQGTGAADDSGLPNDRFFAVRPEGSVSTLKIQRTERGDSAVYLCASSFLAGGKGTGELFFGEGSRLTVL.

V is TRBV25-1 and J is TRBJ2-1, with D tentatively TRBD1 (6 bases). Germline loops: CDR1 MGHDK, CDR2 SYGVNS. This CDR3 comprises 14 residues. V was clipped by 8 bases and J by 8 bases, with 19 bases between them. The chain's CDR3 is CASQGPPRVDEQFF. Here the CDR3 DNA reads TGTGCCAGCCAGGGGCCTCCGAGGGTGGATGAGCAGTTCTTC.

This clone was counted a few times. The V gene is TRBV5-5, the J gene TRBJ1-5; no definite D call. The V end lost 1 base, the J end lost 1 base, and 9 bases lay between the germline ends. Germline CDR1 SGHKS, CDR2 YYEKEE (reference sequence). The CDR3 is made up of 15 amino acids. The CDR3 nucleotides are TGTGCCAGCAGCTTGACTTCCATAAGCAATCAGCCCCAGCATTTT. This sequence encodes CASSLTSISNQPQHF. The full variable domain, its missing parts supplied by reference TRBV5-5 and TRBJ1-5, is DAGVTQSPTHLIKTRGQQVTLRCSPISGHKSVSWYQQVLGQGPQFIFQYYEKEERGRGNFPDRFSARQFPNYSSELNVNALLLGDSALYLCASSLTSISNQPQHFGDGTRLSIL.

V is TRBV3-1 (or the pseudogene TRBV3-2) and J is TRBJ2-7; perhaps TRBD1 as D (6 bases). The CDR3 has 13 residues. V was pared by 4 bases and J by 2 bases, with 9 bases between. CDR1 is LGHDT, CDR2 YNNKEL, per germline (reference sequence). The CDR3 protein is CASSRTDAYEQYF. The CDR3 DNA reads TGTGCCAGCAGCCGGACAGACGCCTACGAGCAGTACTTC.

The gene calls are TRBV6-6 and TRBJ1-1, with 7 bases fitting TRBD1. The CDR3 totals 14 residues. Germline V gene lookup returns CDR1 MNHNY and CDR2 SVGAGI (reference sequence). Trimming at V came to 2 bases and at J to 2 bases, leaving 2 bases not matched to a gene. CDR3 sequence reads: CASSYRDSNTEAFF. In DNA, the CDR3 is TGTGCCAGCAGTTACAGGGACAGTAACACTGAAGCTTTCTTT.

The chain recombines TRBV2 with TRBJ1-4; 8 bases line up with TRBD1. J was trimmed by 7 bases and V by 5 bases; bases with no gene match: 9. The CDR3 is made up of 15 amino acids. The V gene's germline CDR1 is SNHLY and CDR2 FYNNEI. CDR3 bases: TGTGCCAGCAGTACCTCCAGGGGGCAAAGTGAAAAACTGTTTTTT. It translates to CASSTSRGQSEKLFF. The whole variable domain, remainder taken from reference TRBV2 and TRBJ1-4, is EPEVTQTPSHQVTQMGQEVILRCVPISNHLYFYWYRQILGQKVEFLVSFYNNEISEKSEIFDDQFSVERPDGSNFTLKIRSTKLEDSAMYFCASSTSRGQSEKLFFGSGTQLSVL.

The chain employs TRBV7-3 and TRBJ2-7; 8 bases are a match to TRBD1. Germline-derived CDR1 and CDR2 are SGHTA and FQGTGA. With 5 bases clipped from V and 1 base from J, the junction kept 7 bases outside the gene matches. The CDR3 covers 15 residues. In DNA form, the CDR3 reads TGTGCCAGCAGCCCGGAGACAGGGGCTTCCTACGAGCAGTACTTC. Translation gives CASSPETGASYEQYF.

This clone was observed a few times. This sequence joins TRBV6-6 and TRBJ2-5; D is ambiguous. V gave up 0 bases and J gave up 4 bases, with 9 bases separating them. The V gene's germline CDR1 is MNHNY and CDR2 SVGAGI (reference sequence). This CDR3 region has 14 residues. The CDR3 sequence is CASSYSWSGETQYF. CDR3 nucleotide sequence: TGTGCCAGCAGTTACTCGTGGAGTGGAGAGACCCAGTACTTC.

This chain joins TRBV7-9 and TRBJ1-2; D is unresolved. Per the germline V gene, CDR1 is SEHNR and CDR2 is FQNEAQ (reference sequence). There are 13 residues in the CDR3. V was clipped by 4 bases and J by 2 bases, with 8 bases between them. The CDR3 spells CASSSDGNYGYTF. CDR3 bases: TGTGCCAGCAGCTCTGACGGGAACTATGGCTACACCTTC.

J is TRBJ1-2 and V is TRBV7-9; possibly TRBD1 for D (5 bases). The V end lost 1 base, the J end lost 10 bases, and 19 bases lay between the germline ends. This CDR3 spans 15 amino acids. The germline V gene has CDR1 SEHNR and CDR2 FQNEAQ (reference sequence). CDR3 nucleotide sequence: TGTGCCAGCAGCTTAGGTGGGGCAGGGCTAAGAGACTACACCTTC. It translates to CASSLGGAGLRDYTF.

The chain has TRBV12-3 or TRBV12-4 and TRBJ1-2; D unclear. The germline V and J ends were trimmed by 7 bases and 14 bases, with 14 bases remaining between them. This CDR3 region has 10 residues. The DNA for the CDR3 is TGTGCCAGCACCGATGGAGTGTGGACCTTC. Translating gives CASTDGVWTF.